This T cell receptor beta chain was identified during a study of blood T cell repertoires in COVID-19. Study-level information: Researchers got acute and convalescent COVID-19 samples from the United States, Italy and Spain. PBMCs, B-cell-depleted T cells, or T cells were the source of the cDNA or gDNA that made up the material.

As originally analysed: It was from reference gene primer amplification that nucleated cell counts were estimated. Profiled with immunoSEQ multiplex PCR; TCRdb holds only in-frame clones, not every one. V, J and clone size are taken as reported in that table, and D and trimming were inferred from the DNA itself. The sample comprises 26,000 or so clones, roughly 90% of which are singletons, and 2.5% to 3% rests with the top ten. The CDR3 runs 15 residues. V was trimmed by 4 bases and J by 6 bases, leaving 13 bases between them. The germline V gene encodes CDR1 MDHEN and CDR2 SYDVKM. The sample consisted of peripheral blood. V and J are TRBV28 and TRBJ1-6; possibly TRBD1 for D (6 bases). The sequence was collected from a human donor in a cohort sampled during active COVID-19. The CDR3 DNA reads TGTGCCAGCAGTTCACCGTCAGGGGCTAATTCACCCCTCCACTTT. It specifies CASSSPSGANSPLHF.